Presented here are 8 T cell receptor beta chains from one specimen sequenced in a study of cytomegalovirus exposure and HLA in healthy donors. The PCR employed 60 Vbeta primers together with 13 Jbeta primers. The data were produced by immunoSEQ multiplex PCR, yet TCRdb's version contains in-frame clones alone and is incomplete. This sample carries about 160,000 clones, 60% to 80% of them seen once, and the ten largest clones take around 0.97%. Specimen: PBMCs. The receptor set was obtained from a woman aged 45-65 years in good health and CMV-seropositive.

The chain has TRBV7-6 and TRBJ1-5; D gene ambiguous. Germline values: CDR1 SGHVS, CDR2 FNYEAQ. CDR3 length equals 16 residues. V was cut by 2 bases and J by 4 bases, with 15 bases left in between. The CDR3 sequence is CASSLFGGPQNQPQHF. In DNA, the CDR3 is TGTGCCAGCAGCTTATTCGGCGGGCCGCAGAATCAGCCCCAGCATTTT.

The chain uses TRBV2 and TRBJ2-7, with TRBD2 matching over 12 bases. With V trimmed by 6 bases and J by 7 bases, 7 bases remained unmatched. Per the germline V gene, CDR1 is SNHLY and CDR2 is FYNNEI. There are 14 residues in the CDR3. The CDR3 loop is CASRLAGGLREQYF. In DNA form, the CDR3 reads TGTGCCAGCAGGCTAGCGGGAGGGCTCAGGGAGCAGTACTTC.

The chain carries TRBV30 and TRBJ1-1, with a tentative D call TRBD1 (6 bases). Germline V CDR1 and CDR2: GTSNPN, SVGIG (reference sequence). The CDR3 contains 14 residues. Trimming stripped 4 bases from V and 1 base from J, with 13 bases between. This CDR3 is CAWTRMGANTEAFF. The CDR3 nucleotides read TGTGCCTGGACACGAATGGGGGCGAACACTGAAGCTTTCTTT.

This sequence joins TRBV7-2 and TRBJ2-5; unclear D gene. Trimming removed 3 bases from V and 2 bases from J, with 10 bases in between. CDR3 size: 14 residues. CDR1 and CDR2 from the germline V gene are SGHTA and FQGNSA. The CDR3 DNA reads TGTGCCAGCAGCTTTGGGCCGCGACAAGAGACCCAGTACTTC. Translation gives CASSFGPRQETQYF.

V is TRBV5-1 and J is TRBJ1-2; D remains ambiguous. The V gene lost 0 bases and the J gene lost 1 base, with 7 bases spanning the gap. The CDR3 has 14 residues. Germline values: CDR1 SGHRS, CDR2 YFSETQ. In DNA, the CDR3 is TGCGCCAGCAGCTTGGCGGGAATTAACTATGGCTACACCTTC. Translating gives CASSLAGINYGYTF.

The rearrangement joins TRBV5-4 to TRBJ2-3; no firm D call. The CDR3 runs 12 residues. V dropped 6 bases and J dropped 4 bases, with 9 bases sitting between them. Germline values: CDR1 SGHNT, CDR2 YYREEE (reference sequence). CDR3 amino acids: CASTSVADTQYF. CDR3 coding DNA: TGTGCCAGCACCTCGGTTGCAGATACGCAGTATTTT.

This rearrangement joins TRBV7-2 to TRBJ1-5; 9 bases map to TRBD1. The CDR3 loop spans 16 amino acids. V lost 4 bases and J lost 5; bases outside the gene matches: 9. CDR1 SGHTA and CDR2 FQGNSA come from the germline V gene. The CDR3 DNA reads TGTGCCAGCAGCTCGAGGTCGGACAGGGGTTATCAGCCCCAGCATTTT. Protein: CASSSRSDRGYQPQHF.

J is TRBJ1-2 and V is TRBV11-2, with TRBD1 matching 8 bases. The CDR3 runs to 15 residues. The germline V gene encodes CDR1 SGHAT and CDR2 FQNNGV. J lost 3 bases, V lost 5 bases, and 8 bases had no gene match. The CDR3 region has the DNA TGTGCCAGCAGCATAACCAGGGGGCCATACTATGGCTACACCTTC. This sequence encodes CASSITRGPYYGYTF. The full variable domain, rest sourced from reference TRBV11-2 and TRBJ1-2, is EAGVAQSPRYKIIEKRQSVAFWCNPISGHATLYWYQQILGQGPKLLIQFQNNGVVDDSQLPKDRFSAERLKGVDSTLKIQPAKLEDSAVYLCASSITRGPYYGYTFGSGTRLTVV.